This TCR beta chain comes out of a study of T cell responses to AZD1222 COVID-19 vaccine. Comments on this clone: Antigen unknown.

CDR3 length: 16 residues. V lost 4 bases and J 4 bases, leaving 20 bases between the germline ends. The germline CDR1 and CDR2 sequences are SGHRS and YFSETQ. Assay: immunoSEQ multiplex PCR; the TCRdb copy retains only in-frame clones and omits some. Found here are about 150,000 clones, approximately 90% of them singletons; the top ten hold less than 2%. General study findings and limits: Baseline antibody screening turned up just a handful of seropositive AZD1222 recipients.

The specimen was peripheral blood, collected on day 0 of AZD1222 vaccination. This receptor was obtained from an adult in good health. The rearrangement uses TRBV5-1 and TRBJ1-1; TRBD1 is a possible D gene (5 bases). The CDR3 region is CASSPPAGGSGTEAFF. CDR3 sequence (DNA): TGCGCCAGCAGCCCGCCGGCGGGGGGGAGCGGCACTGAAGCTTTCTTT.